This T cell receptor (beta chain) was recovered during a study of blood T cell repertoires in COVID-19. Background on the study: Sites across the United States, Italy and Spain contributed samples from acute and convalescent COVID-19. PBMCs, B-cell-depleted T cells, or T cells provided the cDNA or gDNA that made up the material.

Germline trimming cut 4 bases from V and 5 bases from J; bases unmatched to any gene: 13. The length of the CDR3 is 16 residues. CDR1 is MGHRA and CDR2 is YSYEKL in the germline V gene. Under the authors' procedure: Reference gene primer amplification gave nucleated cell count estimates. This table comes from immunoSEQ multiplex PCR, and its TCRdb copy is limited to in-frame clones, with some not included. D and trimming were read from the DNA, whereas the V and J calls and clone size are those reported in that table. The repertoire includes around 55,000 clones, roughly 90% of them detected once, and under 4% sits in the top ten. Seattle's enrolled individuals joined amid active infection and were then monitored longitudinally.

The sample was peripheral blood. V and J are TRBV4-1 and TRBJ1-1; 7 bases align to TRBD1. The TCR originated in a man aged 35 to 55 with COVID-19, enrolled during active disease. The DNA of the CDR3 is TGCGCCAGCAGCCTAGGGACAGACCCACCCCTGACTGAAGCTTTCTTT. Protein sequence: CASSLGTDPPLTEAFF.